The text below deals with one T cell receptor (beta chain). Antigen: not known. TCRdb used MiXCR to reprocess the reads, holding one entry per CDR3 protein. Of about 68,000 distinct CDR3 sequences in the sample, about 22% were seen once. CDR1 MDHEN and CDR2 SYDVKM come from the germline V gene. The CDR3 is 16 amino acids. Trimming took 3 bases from V and 4 from J; bases not matched to a gene: 11. These data are taken from a study of T cell repertoires in cytomegalovirus infection. Study-wide background: Public TCR beta signatures provided an indication of both CMV infection and a matching HLA type. Study observations and caveats: The cumulative frequency of public TCR beta families distinguished individuals who carried CMV together with the relevant HLA. Clonotypes of TCR beta that were HLA-C-restricted and CMV-specific dominated the ex vivo response.

The clonotype was recovered from a human donor in good health (CMV status not recorded). Some clones in this sample may be carry-over from other donors' samples. V and J are TRBV28 and TRBJ2-7; 8 positions match TRBD1. Sequenced input: PBMCs, sequenced either directly or after in vitro stimulation (not recorded which). For the CDR3, the DNA is TGTGCCAGCAGTTTTGGGTCGCGGCAGGGGGCTTACGAGCAGTACTTC. Amino acids: CASSFGSRQGAYEQYF.